The T cell receptor (beta chain) described here comes from a study of human CD8 memory T cell subsets. Enrichment for total CD8+ T cells was performed by negative magnetic separation. Study results and limitations: Both stem-like subsets shared clonotypes with effector memory cells. However, the stem-like memory and precursor exhausted T cell repertoires overlapped with each other only minimally.

Germline values: CDR1 LGHDT, CDR2 YNNKEL (reference sequence). The CDR3 loop spans 14 amino acids. Sequencing libraries of TCR beta were made by UMI-labeled 5' RACE. In the source study's methods: In each TCR beta library, there were between about 2,800 and 18,000 functional CDR3 beta clonotypes. For each CDR3 protein, TCRdb gives one entry from its re-call of the 5' RACE reads, without DNA. The V and J calls reflect TCRdb's pipeline rather than the authors' work. The table gives around 5,400 distinct CDR3 sequences; the top ten clones make up under 20% of it. On this clonotype itself: Its antigen is not identified.

The sequenced sample was CD8+ T cells from PBMCs. This chain connects TRBV3-1 to TRBJ2-1; TCRdb's assignment of TRBD1 cannot be checked, as there is no DNA. The TCR sequence derives from a human donor in good health. This chain's CDR3 is CASSQNRALNEQFF.